The 11 T cell receptor beta chains below all came from one sample that was sequenced in a study of T cell clonotyping in hematopoietic cell transplantation. The repertoire was sequenced with immunoSEQ multiplex PCR; TCRdb's copy has only in-frame clones and lacks some. The sample yields 3,000 or so clones, 60% to 65% seen once. This material consisted of peripheral blood mononuclear cells, taken 30 days after allogeneic stem cell transplant. The source of these receptors is a female patient aged 25-39 years who had an allogeneic stem cell transplant, so T cells may come from the graft donor. Some clones in this sample may be carry-over from other donors' samples.

This clone was seen only once. This chain uses TRBV9 with TRBJ1-3; D gene uncertain. V lost 5 bases, J lost 0 bases, and 9 bases lay in between. The CDR3 is 14 amino acids. Germline V CDR1 and CDR2: SGDLS, YYNGEE. CDR3 nucleotides: TGTGCCAGCAGTAGGGCTTTCTCTGGAAACACCATATATTTT. Protein: CASSRAFSGNTIYF.

This chain connects TRBV6-5 to TRBJ2-4; 10 nucleotides agree with TRBD1. The CDR3 extends over 14 amino acids. V was pared by 5 bases and J by 8 bases, with 6 bases of the junction left unmatched. Germline V gene lookup returns CDR1 MNHEY and CDR2 SVGAGI. CDR3 bases: TGTGCCAGCAGTCCACGGACAGGGGGAGACATTCAGTACTTC. Its translation is CASSPRTGGDIQYF.

As to this clone: The sample carries other DNA sequences with the same CDR3. The chain combines TRBV10-3 with TRBJ1-1; 7 bases are a match to TRBD1. Germline V CDR1 and CDR2: ENHRY, SYGVKD. V trimming: 5 bases; J trimming: 4 bases; junction bases outside the gene matches: 1. This CDR3 is 12 amino acids long. CDR3 region: CAISRDSTEAFF. The CDR3 nucleotides are TGTGCCATCAGTAGGGACAGCACTGAAGCTTTCTTT.

V and J are TRBV2 and TRBJ1-1; D is perhaps TRBD1 (5 bases). CDR3 size: 14 residues. Germline CDR1 and CDR2: SNHLY and FYNNEI. Trimming stripped 7 bases from V and 5 bases from J, with 17 bases between. CDR3 region: CASKSIGVLTEAFF. CDR3 sequence (DNA): TGTGCCAGCAAGAGCATAGGGGTCCTAACTGAAGCTTTCTTT.

The V and J genes are TRBV27 and TRBJ1-1, with D tentatively TRBD1 (5 bases). Germline V CDR1 and CDR2: MNHEY, SMNVEV (reference sequence). V lost 2 bases, J lost 5 bases, and 12 bases lay in between. The CDR3 consists of 14 residues. This CDR3 is CASSLGVRGTEAFF. Here the CDR3 DNA reads TGTGCCAGCAGTTTAGGGGTGAGGGGTACTGAAGCTTTCTTT.

The chain recombines TRBV30 with TRBJ2-7; 9 nucleotides align to TRBD2. Germline V lookup: CDR1 GTSNPN, CDR2 SVGIG (reference sequence). Germline trimming cut 5 bases from V and 0 bases from J; bases unmatched to any gene: 5. This CDR3 has 14 residues. CDR3 nucleotides: TGTGCCTGGGGTTCTAGCGGGGTCTCCTACGAGCAGTACTTC. Translation gives CAWGSSGVSYEQYF.

The CDR3 loop reads CASSESGRVYEQYF. The CDR3 bases are TGCGCCAGCAGTGAGTCTGGCAGGGTTTACGAGCAGTACTTC. The V and J genes are TRBV10-1 and TRBJ2-7; maybe TRBD1 (5 bases). V was trimmed by 0 bases and J by 4 bases, leaving 10 bases between them. The CDR3 is 14 residues long. In germline, CDR1 is WNHNN, CDR2 SYGVQD (reference sequence).

A note on this clone: An end of the junction does not agree with germline; a read error may underlie this. The CDR3: CASSFDPGTNEQFF. The CDR3 DNA reads as TGTGCTAGCAGCTTCGATCCAGGGACCAATGAGCAGTTCTTC. The V call is TRBV7-7, the J call TRBJ2-1, with D perhaps given as TRBD1 or TRBD2 (5 bases each). Germline V gene sequence: CDR1 SSHAT, CDR2 FNYEAQ (reference sequence). This CDR3 has 14 residues.

The chain recombines TRBV19 with TRBJ2-1; TRBD2 aligns across 11 bases. Germline V gene lookup returns CDR1 LNHDA and CDR2 SQIVND (reference sequence). CDR3 length equals 17 residues. After removal of 3 bases from V and 7 bases from J, the junction contained 11 bases not matched to a gene. Written as DNA, the CDR3 is TGTGCCAGTAGTATTCTACGTAGCGGGGGGGCGGATAATGAGCAGTTCTTC. Translating it yields CASSILRSGGADNEQFF.

The chain recombines TRBV4-1 with TRBJ1-1, with unresolved D. Germline V CDR1 and CDR2: MGHRA, YSYEKL. Deletions cut 2 bases from V and 11 bases from J, with 15 bases between. The CDR3 has 13 residues. Written as DNA, the CDR3 is TGCGCCAGCAGCCAACCGGCGGGCCTCTTTGCTTTCTTT. Translating it yields CASSQPAGLFAFF.

The CDR3 nucleotides are TGTGCCAGCAGCGAAGGGGTGAACACTGAAGCTTTCTTT. Protein sequence: CASSEGVNTEAFF. This rearrangement joins TRBV7-6 to TRBJ1-1; D is perhaps TRBD1 (5 bases). The V end lost 5 bases, the J end lost 0 bases, and 7 bases lay between the germline ends. The CDR3 covers 13 residues. CDR1 is SGHVS and CDR2 is FNYEAQ in the germline V gene. Based on the CDR3 plus reference TRBV7-6 and TRBJ1-1, the full variable domain is GAGVSQSPRYKVTKRGQDVALRCDPISGHVSLYWYRQALGQGPEFLTYFNYEAQQDKSGLPNDRFSAERPEGSISTLTIQRTEQRDSAMYRCASSEGVNTEAFFGQGTRLTVV.